Included here is one TCR beta chain sequence, with context. Its antigen is not identified. The data were obtained in a study of T cell responses to AZD1222 COVID-19 vaccine. General study points: The donor cohort was predominantly white British with a female majority, and clonal diversity may have been underestimated.

Germline V lookup: CDR1 MRHNA, CDR2 SNTAGT. This CDR3 is built from 16 residues. V gave up 3 bases and J gave up 3 bases, with 14 bases separating them. The protocol was immunoSEQ multiplex PCR, while the TCRdb copy is restricted to in-frame clones and leaves out a portion. Found here are 150,000 to 200,000 clones, approximately 90% of them singletons; the top ten hold roughly 0.99%. This chain joins TRBV6-4 and TRBJ1-4; no clear D. This specimen consisted of peripheral blood, obtained on day 0 of AZD1222 vaccination. The sequence was obtained from an adult in good health. This CDR3 reads CASSEGRFLANEKLFF. CDR3 nucleotides: TGTGCCAGCAGTGAGGGGAGGTTCTTAGCTAATGAAAAACTGTTTTTT.